The T cell receptor beta chain under discussion was sequenced for a study of siplizumab effects on memory and regulatory T cells. Whole-study results and caveats: Roughly 80-96% of proliferating CD4+ or CD8+ clones lacked an assignable naive or memory phenotype.

Sequenced by immunoSEQ multiplex PCR; TCRdb stores in-frame clones only, minus some. The table lists over 95,000 clones, around 93% of them singletons. CDR1 and CDR2 from the germline V gene are MNHEY and SVGAGI. This CDR3 contains 14 residues. V shed 2 bases, J shed 5 bases, and the junction held 3 bases outside the gene matches. As to this clone: Its antigen is currently unknown.

The chain recombines TRBV6-5 with TRBJ1-5, with 7 bases identical to TRBD1. Input material: non-Treg CD4+ T cells sorted from blood. The sequence came from a human donor in good health. This chain's CDR3 is CASSYRDRDQPQHF. Written as DNA, the CDR3 is TGTGCCAGCAGTTACCGGGACAGAGATCAGCCCCAGCATTTT.